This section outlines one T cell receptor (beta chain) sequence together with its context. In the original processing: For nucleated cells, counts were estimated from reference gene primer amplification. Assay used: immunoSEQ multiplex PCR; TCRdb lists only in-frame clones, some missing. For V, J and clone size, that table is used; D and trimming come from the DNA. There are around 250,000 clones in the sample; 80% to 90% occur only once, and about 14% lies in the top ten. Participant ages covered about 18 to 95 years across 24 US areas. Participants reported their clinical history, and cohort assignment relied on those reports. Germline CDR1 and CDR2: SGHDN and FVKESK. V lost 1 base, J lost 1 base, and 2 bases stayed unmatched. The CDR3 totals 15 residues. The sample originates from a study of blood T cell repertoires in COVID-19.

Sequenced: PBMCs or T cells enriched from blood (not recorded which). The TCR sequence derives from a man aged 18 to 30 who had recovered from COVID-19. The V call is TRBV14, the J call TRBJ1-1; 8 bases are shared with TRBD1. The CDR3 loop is CASSQAGQGNTEAFF. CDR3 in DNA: TGTGCCAGCAGCCAAGCTGGACAGGGGAACACTGAAGCTTTCTTT.